The T cell receptor (beta chain) under discussion was sequenced for a study of T cells in Graves' hyperthyroidism and ophthalmopathy. Amplification of TCR beta CDR3 regions used RNA as the template. A first-round RT-PCR of the TCR CDR3 used the HTBI primer set. TCRdb recomputed calls from the multiplex PCR reads with MiXCR, one row per CDR3 protein. Of some 500,000 distinct CDR3 sequences listed, around 14% are singletons. In the case of this clonotype: The conserved phenylalanine or tryptophan normally closing the CDR3 is absent here, so this likely arose from a read error.

This CDR3 comprises 14 residues. V lost 9 bases, J lost 3 bases, and 16 bases lay in between. Germline CDR1 is KGHDR and CDR2 is SFDVKD. The TCR originated in a woman between 18 and 29 years old with Graves' hyperthyroidism. The gene calls are TRBV24-1 and TRBJ1-2; D is possibly TRBD1 (6 bases). The sequenced sample was blood. The CDR3 sequence is CATQGTGLYYGYTL. The DNA of the CDR3 is TGTGCCACCCAAGGAACAGGGCTATACTATGGCTACACCCTC.